This T cell receptor (beta chain) was identified in a study of cytomegalovirus exposure and HLA in healthy donors. In the study overall: Previous work identified 100 million or so unique TCR beta sequences from 150 million to 200 million T cells.

Regarding donors, all were healthy bone marrow donors. The CDR3 extends over 15 amino acids. In germline, CDR1 is LNHDA, CDR2 SQIVND (reference sequence). V was clipped by 3 bases and J by 4 bases; unmatched bases: 8. Primers included in the PCR were 60 Vbeta and 13 Jbeta primers. The assay was immunoSEQ multiplex PCR, and TCRdb's table has in-frame clones only and misses some. The sample comprises about 160,000 clones, about 72% of which are singletons, and around 2.2% rests with the top ten. The chain couples TRBV19 to TRBJ1-2, with 7 bases matching TRBD1. The TCR originated in a man aged 50-60 years in good health and CMV-seropositive. Sequencing input: PBMCs. This chain's CDR3 is CASSIHDRESYGYTF. The DNA for the CDR3 is TGTGCCAGTAGTATTCACGACAGGGAGAGCTATGGCTACACCTTC.